The entry below describes one T cell receptor (beta chain). No antigen is known for it. The sample originates from a study of shared clonotypes between healthy human individuals. Points from the study as a whole: Represented genetic and exposure-history diversity was restricted by having few donors. Non-shared clonotypes showed lower generation probabilities than clonotypes common to all four donors.

The method was immunoSEQ multiplex PCR; TCRdb's version includes in-frame clones alone and lacks a portion of them. The sample records some 2,100,000 clones, 85% to 95% being singletons. Naive CD8 cells were CD45RO-negative, positively selected for CCR7, excluding terminally differentiated effector memory CD45RA+ cells. Donors were healthy HIV-negative adults without recently reported acute infections or vaccinations. All participating donors were Caucasian adults from Nashville, Tennessee. Germline V gene lookup returns CDR1 SQVTM and CDR2 ANQGSEA. The CDR3 sequence is 14 residues long. The V and J ends lost 5 bases and 4 bases, in that order; junction bases with no gene match: 11.

This TCR was recovered from a man in his late teens or twenties in good health. Some clones in this sample may be carry-over from other donors' samples. Sequencing input: naive CD8+ T cells from PBMCs. This sequence joins TRBV29-1 and TRBJ2-7; 7 bases line up with TRBD1. CDR3 sequence: CSVRPGGSSYEQYF. The CDR3 DNA reads as TGCAGCGTTCGTCCAGGGGGTTCTTCTTACGAGCAGTACTTC.